A selection of T cell receptor beta chains follows, all from one sample in a study of PD-L1 blockade in urothelial cancer. Sequencing was performed with immunoSEQ multiplex PCR; in TCRdb, only in-frame clones are kept and a portion is missing. The sample shows about 76,000 clones, more than 85% of them seen only once. Sequenced here: PBMCs, sampled around atezolizumab (anti-PD-L1) treatment. The receptors originated from an elderly woman with urothelial cancer. Both conserved end residues are part of each CDR3. The D gene is left open where the match is weak. Not every row has a clone size; where given, it reads once, few, many or a size class.

length	D	size	V	J	CDR3	DNA
16	TRBD2	.	TRBV11-2	TRBJ2-3	CASSITTSGSGDTQYF	TGTGCCAGCAGCATTACTACTAGCGGGAGCGGAGATACGCAGTATTTT
13	TRBD2	.	TRBV6-1	TRBJ2-2	CATHGRGAGELFF	TGTGCCACTCACGGGAGGGGGGCTGGGGAGCTGTTTTTT
13	.	.	TRBV5-6	TRBJ2-7	CASSLARAYEQYF	TGTGCCAGCAGCTTGGCCAGGGCCTACGAGCAGTACTTC
13	.	.	TRBV9	TRBJ1-2	CASSRGGDLGYTF	TGTGCCAGCAGCCGTGGGGGGGATCTTGGCTACACCTTC
13	.	once	TRBV6-1	TRBJ1-5	CASSIRGDQPQHF	TGTGCCAGCAGTATTCGGGGTGATCAGCCCCAGCATTTT
14	TRBD1	.	TRBV2	TRBJ2-7	CASSGQGGSYEQYF	TGTGCCAGCAGTGGACAGGGGGGTTCCTACGAGCAGTACTTC
14	.	.	TRBV2	TRBJ1-5	CASSEGGRYQPQHF	TGTGCCAGCAGTGAAGGGGGGCGATATCAGCCCCAGCATTTT
15	.	.	TRBV27	TRBJ1-5	CASSLSRERHQPQHF	TGTGCCAGCAGTTTATCGAGAGAGCGGCATCAGCCCCAGCATTTT
16	TRBD1	.	TRBV6-1	TRBJ2-7	CASSESTGERSYEQYF	TGTGCCAGCAGTGAATCAACAGGGGAAAGATCCTACGAGCAGTACTTC
13	.	.	TRBV19	TRBJ1-1	CASSAQMGAVAFF	TGTGCCAGTAGTGCCCAAATGGGGGCAGTTGCTTTCTTT
15	.	.	TRBV7-3	TRBJ2-1	CASSLRLASYNEQFF	TGTGCCAGCAGCTTACGTCTAGCGAGCTACAATGAGCAGTTCTTC
14	TRBD1	once	TRBV6-5	TRBJ2-7	CASSYVGGLGEQYF	TGTGCCAGCAGTTACGTAGGGGGCTTAGGGGAGCAGTACTTC
15	TRBD2	.	TRBV7-9	TRBJ2-1	CASSLSGTSYNEQFF	TGTGCCAGCAGCCTTAGCGGGACCTCCTACAATGAGCAGTTCTTC
13	.	few	TRBV6-5	TRBJ1-2	CASSRDGRRGYTF	TGTGCCAGCAGCAGGGACGGGAGGAGAGGCTACACCTTC
14	TRBD1	.	TRBV2	TRBJ1-5	CASSWTGEGQPQHF	TGTGCCAGCAGTTGGACAGGGGAAGGGCAGCCCCAGCATTTT
15	TRBD2	.	TRBV28	TRBJ2-5	CASRGTSGWGKTQYF	TGTGCCAGCAGGGGGACTAGCGGATGGGGGAAGACCCAGTACTTC
13	.	.	TRBV18	TRBJ2-3	CASSPPVTDTQYF	TGTGCCAGCTCACCACCCGTGACAGATACGCAGTATTTT
13	.	.	TRBV27	TRBJ2-5	CASKSGDQETQYF	TGTGCCAGCAAGTCAGGCGATCAAGAGACCCAGTACTTC
16	TRBD2	.	TRBV19	TRBJ2-1	CASSISRGRAHNEQFF	TGTGCCAGTAGTATATCTCGCGGGAGGGCGCACAATGAGCAGTTCTTC
14	.	.	TRBV7-9	TRBJ2-7	CASSLETGSYEQYF	TGTGCCAGCAGCTTGGAGACAGGCTCCTACGAGCAGTACTTC
13	.	few	TRBV27	TRBJ1-1	CASSYQGGTEAFF	TGTGCCAGCAGTTATCAGGGTGGCACTGAAGCTTTCTTT
12	.	.	TRBV5-5	TRBJ2-1	CASSLERNEQFF	TGTGCCAGCAGCTTGGAACGGAATGAGCAGTTCTTC
15	.	.	TRBV9	TRBJ2-1	CASSVGGATYNEQFF	TGTGCCAGCAGCGTAGGTGGGGCGACCTACAATGAGCAGTTCTTC
14	.	.	TRBV5-1	TRBJ2-5	CASSPGRLGETQYF	TGCGCCAGCAGCCCAGGCCGGCTGGGAGAGACCCAGTACTTC
16	TRBD1	.	TRBV28	TRBJ1-2	CASSNLGTGELGGYTF	TGTGCCAGCAGCAACCTCGGGACAGGGGAGCTGGGTGGCTACACCTTC
14	.	.	TRBV18	TRBJ2-7	CASSPQPSSYEQYF	TGTGCCAGCTCACCACAGCCTAGCTCCTACGAGCAGTACTTC
13	.	.	TRBV27	TRBJ1-1	CASSLNFETEAFF	TGTGCCAGCAGTTTGAATTTCGAGACTGAAGCTTTCTTT
15	.	.	TRBV18	TRBJ1-5	CASSGDTLSNQPQHF	TGTGCCAGCTCAGGGGACACCTTAAGCAATCAGCCCCAGCATTTT
15	.	.	TRBV4-2	TRBJ2-2	CASSQDRVGTGELFF	TGTGCCAGCAGCCAAGACCGGGTGGGCACCGGGGAGCTGTTTTTT
15	TRBD1	.	TRBV27	TRBJ1-5	CASSPNRGSNQPQHF	TGTGCCAGCAGTCCGAACAGGGGAAGCAATCAGCCCCAGCATTTT
15	TRBD2	.	TRBV18	TRBJ2-7	CASSPGTSGPAEQYF	TGTGCCAGCTCACCTGGGACTAGCGGCCCTGCCGAGCAGTACTTC
14	.	.	TRBV5-1	TRBJ1-5	CASSLDSSNQPQHF	TGCGCCAGCAGCTTGGACAGTTCCAATCAGCCCCAGCATTTT
18	.	.	TRBV4-2	TRBJ1-2	CASSPRQALTGEVYGYTF	TGTGCCAGCAGCCCCCGCCAAGCATTGACTGGGGAGGTCTATGGCTACACCTTC
16	TRBD1	.	TRBV6-1	TRBJ2-2	CASSGQGTTNTGELFF	TGTGCCAGCAGTGGACAGGGGACAACGAACACCGGGGAGCTGTTTTTT
15	TRBD2	.	TRBV5-1	TRBJ2-1	CASSLEGTSGSLQFF	TGCGCCAGCAGCTTGGAAGGGACTAGCGGGAGTTTGCAGTTCTTC
16	.	.	TRBV5-1	TRBJ2-1	CASSLEVRRGNNEQFF	TGCGCCAGCAGCTTGGAGGTTCGGCGGGGAAACAATGAGCAGTTCTTC
11	TRBD2	.	TRBV4-1	TRBJ2-5	CASLRGGAQYF	TGCGCCAGCCTTCGGGGGGGGGCCCAGTACTTC
14	TRBD1	.	TRBV6-5	TRBJ1-2	CASSDRTGYYGYTF	TGTGCCAGCAGTGACCGGACAGGGTACTATGGCTACACCTTC
14	TRBD1	.	TRBV9	TRBJ2-7	CASSVQDRAYEQYF	TGTGCCAGCAGCGTACAGGACAGGGCCTACGAGCAGTACTTC
15	.	once	TRBV15	TRBJ2-7	CATSGGGPGSYEQYF	TGTGCCACCAGCGGAGGAGGGCCGGGCTCCTACGAGCAGTACTTC
12	.	.	TRBV2	TRBJ2-4	CASSDGGNIQYF	TGTGCCAGCAGTGACGGGGGAAACATTCAGTACTTC
15	TRBD1	.	TRBV5-4	TRBJ2-2	CASSRGQGGTGELFF	TGTGCCAGCAGCCGGGGACAGGGCGGCACCGGGGAGCTGTTTTTT
15	TRBD1	.	TRBV18	TRBJ2-1	CASSPPQGQYNEQFF	TGTGCCAGCTCACCACCTCAGGGACAGTACAATGAGCAGTTCTTC
16	TRBD1	.	TRBV28	TRBJ1-3	CASSLTGQGSGNTIYF	TGTGCCAGCAGTTTGACGGGACAGGGCTCTGGAAACACCATATATTTT
15	.	.	TRBV27	TRBJ2-7	CASRETGGSSYEQYF	TGTGCCAGCAGGGAGACTGGAGGGAGCTCCTACGAGCAGTACTTC
15	TRBD2	.	TRBV19	TRBJ2-1	CATLSGRGIYNEQFF	TGTGCCACCCTGAGCGGGAGGGGTATCTACAATGAGCAGTTCTTC
13	.	.	TRBV28	TRBJ2-7	CASSRGSLYEQYF	TGTGCCAGCAGTAGGGGCAGCCTCTACGAGCAGTACTTC
14	.	.	TRBV2	TRBJ1-1	CASSPRVSVAEAFF	TGTGCCAGCAGTCCCAGGGTTTCCGTTGCTGAAGCTTTCTTT
13	.	.	TRBV5-4	TRBJ2-1	CASSPTRSNEQFF	TGTGCCAGCAGCCCGACTAGATCCAATGAGCAGTTCTTC
14	.	.	TRBV11-2	TRBJ2-5	CASSEGVREETQYF	TGTGCCAGCAGCGAGGGGGTGAGGGAAGAGACCCAGTACTTC
15	.	few	TRBV19	TRBJ1-5	CASSISDSLGQPQHF	TGTGCCAGTAGTATTAGTGACAGCCTGGGTCAGCCCCAGCATTTT
14	TRBD1	.	TRBV5-1	TRBJ2-5	CASSLTGDGETQYF	TGCGCCAGCAGCCTCACAGGGGACGGAGAGACCCAGTACTTC
15	TRBD2	.	TRBV19	TRBJ2-3	CASSISGRASDTQYF	TGTGCCAGTAGTATTAGCGGGAGGGCGTCAGATACGCAGTATTTT
14	TRBD1	.	TRBV19	TRBJ1-4	CASSATGANEKLFF	TGTGCCAGTAGTGCGACAGGGGCTAATGAAAAACTGTTTTTT